This entry concerns a single T cell receptor (beta chain). Its antigen is unidentified. The data derive from a study of post-analysis software for immune sequencing data. Study findings and constraints: Patients carried roughly five TRBV segments more frequently than controls did, and TRBV5-6, TRBV5-1 and TRBV20-1 were among them.

V dropped 4 bases and J dropped 5; count of bases not matched to a gene: 17. This CDR3 is 17 amino acids long. Germline-derived CDR1 and CDR2 are DFQATT and SNEGSKA (reference sequence). Unique molecular identifiers were present in the TCR beta cDNA libraries. TCRdb re-called the PCR reads with MiXCR, one entry per CDR3 protein. The sample shows about 820,000 distinct CDR3 sequences, about 50% of them seen only once. The TCR comes from a girl aged 10 to 17 with multiple sclerosis. The rearrangement uses TRBV20-1 and TRBJ2-3; 8 nucleotides line up with TRBD2. Sequenced input: blood. The CDR3 bases are TGCAGTGCTACCTCTGGGGCACTAGCGGAGTTGGTAGATACGCAGTATTTT. Residues: CSATSGALAELVDTQYF.